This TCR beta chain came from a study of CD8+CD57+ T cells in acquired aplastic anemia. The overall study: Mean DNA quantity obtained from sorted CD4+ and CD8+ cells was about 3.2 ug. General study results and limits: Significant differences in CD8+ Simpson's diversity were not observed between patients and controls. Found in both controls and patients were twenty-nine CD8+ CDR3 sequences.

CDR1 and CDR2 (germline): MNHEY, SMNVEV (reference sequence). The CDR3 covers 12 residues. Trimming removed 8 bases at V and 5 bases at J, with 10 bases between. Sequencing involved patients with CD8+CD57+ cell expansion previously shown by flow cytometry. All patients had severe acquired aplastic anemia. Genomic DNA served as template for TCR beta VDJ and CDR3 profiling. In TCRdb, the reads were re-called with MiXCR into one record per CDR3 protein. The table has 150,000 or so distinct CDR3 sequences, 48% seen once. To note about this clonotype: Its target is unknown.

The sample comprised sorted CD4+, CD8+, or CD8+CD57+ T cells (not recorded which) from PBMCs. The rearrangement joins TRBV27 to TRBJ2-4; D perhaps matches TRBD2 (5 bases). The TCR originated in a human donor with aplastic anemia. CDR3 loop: CASGGSENIQYF. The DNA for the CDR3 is TGTGCCAGCGGCGGGTCTGAAAACATTCAGTACTTC.